This T cell receptor beta chain was found in a study of OX40 agonist ivuxolimab in advanced cancers. Germline CDR1 is SGDLS and CDR2 is YYNGEE. The CDR3 contains 13 residues. V was pared by 0 bases and J by 6 bases, with 9 bases between. The data were produced by immunoSEQ multiplex PCR, yet TCRdb's version contains in-frame clones alone and is incomplete. The table lists over 70,000 clones, 70% to 90% of them singletons. Source: CD4+ or CD8+ T cells sorted from blood, taken in a trial of the OX40 agonist ivuxolimab. The source is an adult with an advanced solid tumor such as melanoma, head and neck, liver or kidney cancer. This rearrangement joins TRBV9 to TRBJ1-2; D ambiguous. This CDR3 is CASSVVEGHGYTF. The CDR3, as DNA: TGTGCCAGCAGCGTAGTTGAAGGGCATGGCTACACCTTC.